The 10 T cell receptor beta chains listed next were all sequenced from one sample in a study of blood T cell repertoires in COVID-19. Some clones are missing from TCRdb's copy, which holds only in-frame ones; the method was immunoSEQ multiplex PCR. The data contain 200,000 or so clones, approximately 90% of them singletons. The material sequenced was peripheral blood. All receptors come from a man of 80 years or more with acute or convalescent COVID-19.

The genes are TRBV16 and TRBJ1-5; D may be TRBD1 (5 bases). V dropped 4 bases and J dropped 1 base, with 8 bases sitting between them. Germline CDR1 KGHSY, CDR2 FQNENV. The CDR3 totals 14 residues. The CDR3 spells CASSPTASNQPQHF. The CDR3 DNA is TGTGCCAGCAGCCCGACAGCGAGCAATCAGCCCCAGCATTTT.

This chain connects TRBV11-2 to TRBJ2-1; weak D call: TRBD2 (7 bases). The CDR3 sequence is 15 residues long. The germline V and J ends were trimmed by 1 base and 6 bases, with 13 bases remaining between them. Germline V gives CDR1 SGHAT, CDR2 FQNNGV. CDR3 in amino acids: CASSLGGGGINEQFF. For the CDR3, the DNA is TGTGCCAGCAGCTTAGGGGGAGGGGGTATCAATGAGCAGTTCTTC.

The chain combines TRBV6-1 with TRBJ2-7; 13 bases map to TRBD2. CDR1 MNHNS and CDR2 SASEGT come from the germline V gene. This CDR3 region has 16 residues. V trimming: 4 bases; J trimming: 2 bases; junction bases outside the gene matches: 5. CDR3 DNA sequence: TGTGCCAGCAGTGTTGGACTAGCGGGAGCCACCTACGAGCAGTACGTC. Translation gives CASSVGLAGATYEQYV.

J is TRBJ2-1 and V is TRBV11-1; 12 nucleotides line up with TRBD2. This CDR3 is built from 15 residues. Trimming took 3 bases from V and 5 from J; bases not matched to a gene: 2. Germline V gives CDR1 SGHAT, CDR2 FQDESV (reference sequence). CDR3 DNA: TGTGCCAGCAGCTTTTCTAGCGGGAGGGACAATGAGCAGTTCTTC. Protein: CASSFSSGRDNEQFF.

The rearrangement joins TRBV3-1 (or the pseudogene TRBV3-2) to TRBJ1-3, with a weak D call TRBD1 (5 bases). Germline V gene data show CDR1 as LGHDT and CDR2 as YNNKEL (reference sequence). V lost 3 bases to trimming and J lost 2 bases, with 8 bases between them. The CDR3 has 14 amino acids. CDR3: CASSQSGPGNTIYF. CDR3 nucleotides: TGTGCCAGCAGCCAGTCAGGGCCTGGAAACACCATATATTTT.

This sequence joins TRBV29-1 and TRBJ1-6; 9 nucleotides align to TRBD1. Losses at the gene ends were 7 bases for V and 8 bases for J; bases not matched to a gene: 6. Germline assignment: CDR1 SQVTM and CDR2 ANQGSEA. The CDR3 is 13 residues long. The CDR3 reads CSARDRVDSPLHF. In DNA, the CDR3 is TGCAGCGCACGGGACAGGGTGGATTCACCCCTCCACTTT.

The rearrangement joins TRBV2 to TRBJ2-5, with 8 bases lining up with TRBD2. CDR3 size: 13 residues. V lost 8 bases and J lost 4; bases outside the gene matches: 6. CDR1 and CDR2 from the germline V gene are SNHLY and FYNNEI. The CDR3 DNA follows: TGTGCCAGCGGGCTTCGGGAGGGAGAGACCCAGTACTTC. This encodes CASGLREGETQYF.

The chain has TRBV5-6 and TRBJ2-1; 10 positions match TRBD2. Germline assignment: CDR1 SGHDT and CDR2 YYEEEE. J lost 6 bases, V lost 0 bases, and 9 bases had no gene match. CDR3 length equals 17 residues. DNA of the CDR3: TGTGCCAGCAGCTTGGTGGCTAGCGGGAGCGCAGGCAATGAGCAGTTCTTC. Its protein is CASSLVASGSAGNEQFF.

The V gene is TRBV29-1, the J gene TRBJ1-4; 7 nucleotides agree with TRBD1. The CDR3 covers 12 residues. The germline V gene has CDR1 SQVTM and CDR2 ANQGSEA. The junction had 2 bases not matched to a gene; V was cut back by 6 bases and J by 4 bases. CDR3 sequence reads: CSVRDSNEKLFF. The CDR3 DNA follows: TGCAGCGTCCGGGACAGTAATGAAAAACTGTTTTTT.

This sequence joins TRBV6-1 and TRBJ1-5; TRBD1 might be the D (6 bases). Per the germline V gene, CDR1 is MNHNS and CDR2 is SASEGT. Between the trimmed V and J ends, which lost 3 bases and 6 bases, there was a span of 12 bases. The CDR3 has 14 residues. The CDR3 DNA reads as TGTGCCAGCAGTGAGCAGGGACACACTCAGCCCCAGCATTTT. Translation gives CASSEQGHTQPQHF.